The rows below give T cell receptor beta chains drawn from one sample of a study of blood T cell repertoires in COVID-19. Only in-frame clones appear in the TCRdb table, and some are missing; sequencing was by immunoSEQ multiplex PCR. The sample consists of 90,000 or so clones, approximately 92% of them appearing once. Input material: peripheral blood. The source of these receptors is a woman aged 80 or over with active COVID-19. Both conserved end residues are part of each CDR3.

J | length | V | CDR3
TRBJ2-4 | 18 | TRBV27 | CASSPRMSGRWAKNIQYF
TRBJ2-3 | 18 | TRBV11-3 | CASSLGGLAGGLGDTQYF
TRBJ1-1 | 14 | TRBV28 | CASSPGTGPTEAFF
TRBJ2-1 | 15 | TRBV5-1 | CASSLVASSYNEQFF
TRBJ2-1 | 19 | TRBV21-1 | CASSKGYYRAKTVYNEQFF
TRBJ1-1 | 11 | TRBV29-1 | CSVATRGEAFF
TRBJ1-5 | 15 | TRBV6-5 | CASRPQGDPGQPQHF
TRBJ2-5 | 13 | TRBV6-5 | CASSPGGAGTQYF
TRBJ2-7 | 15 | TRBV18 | CASSTGTHSTYEQYF
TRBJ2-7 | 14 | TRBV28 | CASSPTGGPYEQYF
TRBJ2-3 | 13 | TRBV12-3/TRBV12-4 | CASSLTRLDTQYF
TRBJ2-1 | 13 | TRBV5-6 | CASSLLRGGEQFF
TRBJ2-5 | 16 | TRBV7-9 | CASIDRDRGSMETQYF
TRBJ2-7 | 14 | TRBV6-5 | CASNTGTASYEQYF
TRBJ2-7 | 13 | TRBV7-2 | CASSLTGMDEQYF
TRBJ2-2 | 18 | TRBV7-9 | CASSAGALAGANTGELFF
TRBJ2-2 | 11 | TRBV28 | CASSTVRELFF
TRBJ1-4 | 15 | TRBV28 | CASSGRTGVDEKLFF
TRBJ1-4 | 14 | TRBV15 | CATSRDGREEKLFF
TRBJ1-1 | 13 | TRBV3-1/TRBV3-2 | CASSKQGWPEAFF
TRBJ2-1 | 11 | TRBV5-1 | CASSSGLWQFF
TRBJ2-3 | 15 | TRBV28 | CASSLWDRGTDTQYF
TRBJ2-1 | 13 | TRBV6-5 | CATKSSGGNEQFF
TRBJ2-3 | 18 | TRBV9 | CASSVGGRREYGTDTQYF
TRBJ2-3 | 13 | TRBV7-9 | CASSQSGTDTQYF
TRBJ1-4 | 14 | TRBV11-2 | CASSPDRGRGKLFF
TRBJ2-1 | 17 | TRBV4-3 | CASSQPTAGDSYNEQFF
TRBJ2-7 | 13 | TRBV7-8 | CASSLVQGSEQYF
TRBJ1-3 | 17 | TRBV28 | CASIPTPGQGTGNTIYF
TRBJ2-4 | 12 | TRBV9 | CASSAQGNIQYF
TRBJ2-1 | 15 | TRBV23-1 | CATPEERNPYNEQFF
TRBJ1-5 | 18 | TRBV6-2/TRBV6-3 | CASSFNPGTVWGNQPQHF
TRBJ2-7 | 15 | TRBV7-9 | CASSFLDRGGYEQYF
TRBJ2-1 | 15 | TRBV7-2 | CASSLWTSGNNEQFF
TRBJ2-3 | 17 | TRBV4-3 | CASSQDLSGNWRNTQYF
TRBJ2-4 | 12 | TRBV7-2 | CASSLRGNIQYF
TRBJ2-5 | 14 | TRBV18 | CASSPWGRLETQYF
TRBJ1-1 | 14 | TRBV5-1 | CASSLVFGHDEAFF
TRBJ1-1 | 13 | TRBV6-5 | CASSYDSGTEAFF
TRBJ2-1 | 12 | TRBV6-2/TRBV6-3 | CASSYGGRVPFF
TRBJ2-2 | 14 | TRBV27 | CASSPDRGHGELFF
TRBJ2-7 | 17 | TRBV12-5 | CASGLAPGIAATYEQYF
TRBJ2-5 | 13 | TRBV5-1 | CASSGTGGETQYF
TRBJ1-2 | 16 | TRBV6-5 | CASSYWRTGGGYGYTF
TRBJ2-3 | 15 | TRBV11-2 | CASGGGLAGVRSQYF
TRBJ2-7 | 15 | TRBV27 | CASSLWGPSSYEQYF
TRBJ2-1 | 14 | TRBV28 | CASSLVNSYNEQFF
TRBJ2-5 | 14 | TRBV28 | CASSRDRPQETQYF
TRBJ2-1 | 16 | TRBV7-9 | CASSLVAGGAYNEQFF
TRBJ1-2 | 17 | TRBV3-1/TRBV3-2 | CASSQGGEPAFNYGYTF
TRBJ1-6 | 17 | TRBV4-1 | CASSQDYFSSYNSPLHF
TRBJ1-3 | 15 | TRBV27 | CASRRTGLEGNTIYF
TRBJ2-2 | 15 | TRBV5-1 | CASSKGLGRTGELFF
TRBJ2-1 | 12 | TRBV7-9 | CASSSQPGEQFF
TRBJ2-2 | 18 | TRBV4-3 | CASSQGHSDPGGTGELFF
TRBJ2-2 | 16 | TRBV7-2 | CASSFSAGANTGELFF
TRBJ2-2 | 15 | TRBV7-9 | CASSLGQGNTGELFF
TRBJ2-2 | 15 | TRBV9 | CASSVREGGTGELFF
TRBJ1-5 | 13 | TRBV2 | CASTEREHQPQHF